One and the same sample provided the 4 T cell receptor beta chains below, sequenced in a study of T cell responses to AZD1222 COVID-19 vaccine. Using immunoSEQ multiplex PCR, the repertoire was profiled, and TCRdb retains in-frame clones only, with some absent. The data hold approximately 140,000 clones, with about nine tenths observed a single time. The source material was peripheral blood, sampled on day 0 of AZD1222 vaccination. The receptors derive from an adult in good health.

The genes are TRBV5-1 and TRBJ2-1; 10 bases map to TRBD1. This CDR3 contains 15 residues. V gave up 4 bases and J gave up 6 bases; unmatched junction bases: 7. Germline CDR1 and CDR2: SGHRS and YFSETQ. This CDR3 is CASSLSDRGVNEQFF. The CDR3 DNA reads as TGCGCCAGCAGCCTATCGGACAGGGGGGTCAATGAGCAGTTCTTC.

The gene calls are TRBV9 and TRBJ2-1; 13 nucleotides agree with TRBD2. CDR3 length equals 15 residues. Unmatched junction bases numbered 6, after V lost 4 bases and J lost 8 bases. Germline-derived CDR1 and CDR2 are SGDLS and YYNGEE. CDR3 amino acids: CASSMGLAGFDEQFF. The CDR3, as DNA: TGTGCCAGCAGCATGGGACTAGCGGGGTTCGATGAGCAGTTCTTC. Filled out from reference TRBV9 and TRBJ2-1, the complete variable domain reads DSGVTQTPKHLITATGQRVTLRCSPRSGDLSVYWYQQSLDQGLQFLIQYYNGEERAKGNILERFSAQQFPDLHSELNLSSLELGDSALYFCASSMGLAGFDEQFFGPGTRLTVL.

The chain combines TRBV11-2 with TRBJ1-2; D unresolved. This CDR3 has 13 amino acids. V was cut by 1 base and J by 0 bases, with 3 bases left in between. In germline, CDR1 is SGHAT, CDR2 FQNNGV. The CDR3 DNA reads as TGTGCCAGCAGCTTAGGAGCTAACTATGGCTACACCTTC. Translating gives CASSLGANYGYTF.

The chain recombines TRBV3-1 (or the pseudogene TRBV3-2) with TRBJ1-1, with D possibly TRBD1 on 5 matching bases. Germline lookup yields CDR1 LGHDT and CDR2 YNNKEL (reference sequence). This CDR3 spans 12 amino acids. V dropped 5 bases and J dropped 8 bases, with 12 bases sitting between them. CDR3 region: CASSSGAREAFF. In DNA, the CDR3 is TGTGCCAGCAGCTCCGGGGCCAGAGAAGCTTTCTTT.